The T cell receptor (beta chain) described here comes from a study of siplizumab effects on memory and regulatory T cells. Generated by immunoSEQ multiplex PCR, the TCRdb table keeps only in-frame clones and is missing some. The table has about 100,000 clones, around 90% seen once. Germline CDR1 MNHNS, CDR2 SASEGT. CDR3 length: 14 amino acids. Trimming pared 5 bases from V and 2 bases from J, leaving 11 bases between. The TCR originated in a human donor in good health. The sequenced sample was CD4+ T cells sorted from blood. The chain employs TRBV6-1 and TRBJ2-3; maybe TRBD2 (7 bases). The CDR3 loop is CASSHGGLTDTQYF. The DNA for the CDR3 is TGTGCCAGCAGTCACGGGGGGCTCACAGATACGCAGTATTTT.